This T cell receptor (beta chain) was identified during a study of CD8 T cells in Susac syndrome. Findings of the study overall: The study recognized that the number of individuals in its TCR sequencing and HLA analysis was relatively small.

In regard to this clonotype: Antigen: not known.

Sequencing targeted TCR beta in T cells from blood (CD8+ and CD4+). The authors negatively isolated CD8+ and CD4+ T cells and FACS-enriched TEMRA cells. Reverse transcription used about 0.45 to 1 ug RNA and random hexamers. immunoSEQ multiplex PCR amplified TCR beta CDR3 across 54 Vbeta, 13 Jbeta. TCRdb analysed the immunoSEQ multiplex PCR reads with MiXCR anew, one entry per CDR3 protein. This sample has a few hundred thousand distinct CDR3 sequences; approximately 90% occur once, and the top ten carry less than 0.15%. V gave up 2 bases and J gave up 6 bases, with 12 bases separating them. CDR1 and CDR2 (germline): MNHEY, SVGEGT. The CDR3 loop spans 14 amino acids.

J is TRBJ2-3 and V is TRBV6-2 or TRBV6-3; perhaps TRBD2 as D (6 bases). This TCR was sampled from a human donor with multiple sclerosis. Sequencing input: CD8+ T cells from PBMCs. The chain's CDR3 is CASSYVGGGDTQYF. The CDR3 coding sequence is TGTGCCAGCAGTTACGTCGGAGGAGGGGATACGCAGTATTTT.